This record looks at one T cell receptor (beta chain) sequence and its context. The antigen remains unidentified. The data stem from a study of shared clonotypes between healthy human individuals. Study results and limitations: A few donors shared around 5.2% of their naive CD4 clonotypes.

Profiling relied on immunoSEQ multiplex PCR, and the TCRdb table lists in-frame clones only, not all of them. The sample includes millions of clones, 85% to 95% of them seen just once. The CDR3 length is 14 residues. V was trimmed by 4 bases and J by 8 bases, leaving 15 bases between them. From germline, CDR1 is SGHNT and CDR2 YYREEE (reference sequence). Specimen: naive CD4+ T cells from PBMCs. Documented subset: CD45RA+ positively selected. The clonotype comes from a man in his late teens or twenties in good health. Some clones in this sample may be carry-over from other donors' samples. The chain joins TRBV5-4 to TRBJ1-4; tentatively, D is TRBD1 (5 bases). CDR3 protein: CASSTAGGNEKLFF. The CDR3 DNA sequence: TGTGCCAGCAGCACCGCCGGGGGGAACGAAAAACTGTTTTTT.